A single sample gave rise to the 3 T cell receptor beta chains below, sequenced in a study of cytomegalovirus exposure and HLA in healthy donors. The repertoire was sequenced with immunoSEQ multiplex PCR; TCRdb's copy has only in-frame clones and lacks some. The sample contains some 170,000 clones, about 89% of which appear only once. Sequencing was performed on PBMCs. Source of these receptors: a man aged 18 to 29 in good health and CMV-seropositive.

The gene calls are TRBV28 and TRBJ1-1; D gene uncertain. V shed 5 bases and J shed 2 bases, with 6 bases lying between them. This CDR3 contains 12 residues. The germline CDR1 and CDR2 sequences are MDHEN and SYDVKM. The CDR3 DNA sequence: TGTGCCAGCAGTCCCAAAAACACTGAAGCTTTCTTT. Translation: CASSPKNTEAFF.

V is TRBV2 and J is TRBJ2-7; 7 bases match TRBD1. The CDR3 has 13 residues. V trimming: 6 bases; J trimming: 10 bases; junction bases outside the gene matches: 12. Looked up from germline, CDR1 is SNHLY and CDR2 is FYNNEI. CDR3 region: CASSGPQTGPQYF. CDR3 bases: TGTGCCAGCAGCGGGCCCCAGACAGGGCCCCAGTACTTC.

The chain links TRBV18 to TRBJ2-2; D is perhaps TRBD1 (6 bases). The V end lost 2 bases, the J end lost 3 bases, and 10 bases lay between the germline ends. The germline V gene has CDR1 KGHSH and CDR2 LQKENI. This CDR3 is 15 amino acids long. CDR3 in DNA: TGTGCCAGCTCACCAGGGACAAGATACACCGGGGAGCTGTTTTTT. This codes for CASSPGTRYTGELFF.